Included here is one TCR beta chain sequence, with context. Its antigen is currently unknown. The sample is drawn from a study of T cell responses to AZD1222 COVID-19 vaccine. Study-wide findings and caveats: Recipients of AZD1222 seropositive at baseline numbered only five or six. Spike was spanned by vaccine-associated CD4 TCRs, with dominance at 160-218 and 743-854. A reported finding is that nearly half of spike-specific TCRs target unmutated variant regions. Donor demographics were predominantly white British with a female majority; clonal diversity may be underestimated.

Germline assignment: CDR1 KGHSH and CDR2 LQKENI. Trimming shortened V by 3 bases and J by 0 bases, and 14 bases separated the two germline ends. The CDR3 has 16 residues. The method was immunoSEQ multiplex PCR; TCRdb's version includes in-frame clones alone and lacks a portion of them. The sample has 130,000 or so clones; over 90% are singletons. The chain joins TRBV18 to TRBJ1-1, with D perhaps TRBD1 (5 bases). The sample here was peripheral blood, taken on day 0 of AZD1222 vaccination. This clonotype originated in an adult in good health. The CDR3 coding sequence is TGTGCCAGCTCACCCTGGGGCCTCGACATGAACACTGAAGCTTTCTTT. This translates into CASSPWGLDMNTEAFF.